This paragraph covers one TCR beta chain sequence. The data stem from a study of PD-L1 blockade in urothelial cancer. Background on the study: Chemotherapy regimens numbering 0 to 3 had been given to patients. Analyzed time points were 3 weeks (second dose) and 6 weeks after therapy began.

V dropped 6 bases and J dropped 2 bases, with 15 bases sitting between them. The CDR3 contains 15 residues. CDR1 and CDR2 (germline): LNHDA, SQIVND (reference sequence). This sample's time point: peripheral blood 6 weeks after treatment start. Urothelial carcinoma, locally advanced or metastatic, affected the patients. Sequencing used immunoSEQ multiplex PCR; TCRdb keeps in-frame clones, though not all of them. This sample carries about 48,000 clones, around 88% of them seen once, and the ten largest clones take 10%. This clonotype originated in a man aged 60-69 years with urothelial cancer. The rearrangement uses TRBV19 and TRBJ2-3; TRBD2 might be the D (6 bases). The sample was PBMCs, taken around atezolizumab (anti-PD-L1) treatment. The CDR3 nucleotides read TGTGCCAGTAGCACTTTCGGGGGTGTCACAGATACGCAGTATTTT. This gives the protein CASSTFGGVTDTQYF.